The 11 T cell receptor beta chains given below trace back to one sample, sequenced in a study of blood T cell repertoires in COVID-19. Clones were sequenced by immunoSEQ multiplex PCR, and TCRdb holds only the in-frame ones, with some missing. Of about 220,000 clones listed, 88% are singletons. Material: PBMCs or T cells enriched from blood (not recorded which). These receptors all come from a woman in her fifties or sixties with acute COVID-19.

V and J are TRBV6-2 or TRBV6-3 and TRBJ1-1, with D perhaps matching TRBD1 (5 bases). Germline V lookup: CDR1 MNHEY, CDR2 SVGEGT. The germline V and J ends were trimmed by 2 bases and 7 bases, with 11 bases remaining between them. The CDR3 contains 13 residues. The CDR3 here is CASSYGGHIEAFF. Here the CDR3 DNA reads TGTGCCAGCAGTTACGGTGGACATATTGAAGCTTTCTTT.

Only one count was recorded for this clone. The CDR3 here is CASSLRGIEAFF. CDR3 DNA: TGTGCCAGCAGCTTACGGGGGATTGAAGCTTTCTTT. The chain has TRBV3-1 (or the pseudogene TRBV3-2) and TRBJ1-1, with D maybe TRBD1 (5 bases). The CDR3 is 12 residues long. CDR1 and CDR2 from the germline V gene are LGHDT and YNNKEL (reference sequence). Trimming took off 5 bases at V and 7 bases at J, with 11 bases between the two ends.

The CDR3 DNA reads TGTGCCAGCAGCTCGGCAGGATACGAGCAGTACTTC. Translating it yields CASSSAGYEQYF. The V call is TRBV3-1 (or the pseudogene TRBV3-2), the J call TRBJ2-7; D is unclear. With 5 bases removed from V and 4 bases from J, the gap between germline ends came to 9 bases. There are 12 residues in the CDR3. Germline-derived CDR1 and CDR2 are LGHDT and YNNKEL (reference sequence).

The genes are TRBV5-5 and TRBJ2-1, with 13 bases aligning to TRBD2. The ends lost 4 bases at V and 2 bases at J; junction bases unmatched: 9. The CDR3 covers 18 residues. Germline V lookup: CDR1 SGHKS, CDR2 YYEKEE (reference sequence). The CDR3 DNA follows: TGTGCCAGCAGCCGGGGGACTAGCGGGATCACTACCTACAATGAGCAGTTCTTC. It yields the protein CASSRGTSGITTYNEQFF.

J is TRBJ2-2 and V is TRBV27; 9 positions agree with TRBD1. V dropped 5 bases and J dropped 7; count of bases not matched to a gene: 14. The CDR3 is 17 residues long. Per the germline V gene, CDR1 is MNHEY and CDR2 is SMNVEV (reference sequence). The CDR3 coding sequence is TGTGCCAGCAGTCCCCTCCACTCGGACAGGGGCGGCGGGGAGCTGTTTTTT. Translating it yields CASSPLHSDRGGGELFF.

This clone was seen only a few times. The rearrangement joins TRBV6-1 to TRBJ1-5; unclear D gene. The CDR3 is made up of 14 amino acids. Germline V gives CDR1 MNHNS, CDR2 SASEGT. With 2 bases removed from V and 4 bases from J, the gap between germline ends came to 9 bases. CDR3 loop: CASSESRVNQPQHF. The CDR3 region has the DNA TGTGCCAGCAGTGAATCGAGGGTAAATCAGCCCCAGCATTTT.

The chain carries TRBV3-1 (or the pseudogene TRBV3-2) and TRBJ2-7; 9 bases line up with TRBD1. Trimming took 3 bases from V and 0 from J; bases not matched to a gene: 6. Germline CDR1 LGHDT, CDR2 YNNKEL (reference sequence). This CDR3 comprises 16 residues. This chain's CDR3 is CASSQQGQGRSYEQYF. The CDR3 DNA reads TGTGCCAGCAGCCAGCAGGGACAGGGACGCTCCTACGAGCAGTACTTC.

V and J are TRBV27 and TRBJ2-3, with 8 bases lining up with TRBD2. V gave up 4 bases and J gave up 1 base; unmatched junction bases: 7. This CDR3 is 16 amino acids long. Germline CDR1 MNHEY, CDR2 SMNVEV (reference sequence). CDR3 in amino acids: CASSSYRGGRTDTQYF. CDR3 nucleotide sequence: TGTGCCAGCAGTTCTTACCGCGGGGGGCGCACAGATACGCAGTATTTT.

The CDR3 region has the DNA TGTGCCAGCAGCTTGGGTCGCGGGACTAGCGGGATTGATGAGCAGTTCTTC. Translated, it gives CASSLGRGTSGIDEQFF. This chain uses TRBV5-6 with TRBJ2-1; TRBD2 aligns across 13 bases. In germline, CDR1 is SGHDT, CDR2 YYEEEE. There are 17 residues in the CDR3. The V segment lost 0 bases and the J segment 8 bases; nucleotides outside the gene matches: 8. Looking up the rest from reference TRBV5-6 and TRBJ2-1 gives the full variable domain: DAGVTQSPTHLIKTRGQQVTLRCSPKSGHDTVSWYQQALGQGPQFIFQYYEEEERQRGNFPDRFSGHQFPNYSSELNVNALLLGDSALYLCASSLGRGTSGIDEQFFGPGTRLTVL.

The rearrangement links TRBV11-3 to TRBJ1-1; TRBD1 agrees at 8 bases. CDR1 SGHNT and CDR2 YENEEA come from the germline V gene. This CDR3 is 14 amino acids long. V trimming: 5 bases; J trimming: 1 base; junction bases outside the gene matches: 3. The CDR3 loop reads CASSLTGANTEAFF. The CDR3 bases are TGTGCCAGCAGCCTGACAGGGGCGAACACTGAAGCTTTCTTT.

CDR3: CASSNEGFSNQPQHF. CDR3 nucleotides: TGTGCCAGTAGTAACGAGGGTTTTAGCAATCAGCCCCAGCATTTT. The chain employs TRBV19 and TRBJ1-5; D remains ambiguous. With 4 bases removed from V and 0 bases from J, the gap between germline ends came to 10 bases. Germline CDR1 LNHDA, CDR2 SQIVND (reference sequence). This CDR3 contains 15 residues.